The source of this TCR beta chain is a study of T cell clones after liver transplantation. Study summary: Apart from a few HCV-positive recipients, transplants were for non-autoimmune, non-viral reasons. Whole-study findings and limits: Post-transplant, graft-donor-reactive CD4 TCRbeta sequences in blood dropped significantly in 5 of 8 subjects.

Germline V gene data show CDR1 as SGHKS and CDR2 as YYEKEE (reference sequence). The CDR3 runs to 15 residues. V lost 3 bases and J lost 0; bases outside the gene matches: 2. On this clone itself: No antigen is known for it.

Assay used: immunoSEQ multiplex PCR; TCRdb lists only in-frame clones, some missing. The data show 20,000 to 25,000 clones, almost 70% seen once. The clonotype was recovered from a human donor who received a liver transplant. The chain combines TRBV5-5 with TRBJ2-3, with 9 bases identical to TRBD1. This specimen consisted of CD4+ T cells from blood, obtained before liver transplant. CDR3 nucleotide sequence: TGTGCCAGCAGCTGGGGACAGGGTAGCACAGATACGCAGTATTTT. This translates into CASSWGQGSTDTQYF.